These T cell receptor beta chains were read from a single sample in a study of graft-versus-host responses after intestinal transplantation. The method was immunoSEQ multiplex PCR; TCRdb's version includes in-frame clones alone and lacks a portion of them. The table has about 57,000 clones, roughly 89% seen once. The starting material was PBMCs, obtained 26 days after transplant. The origin of the receptors is a human patient who received an intestinal transplant, so some T cells may come from the graft donor. Both conserved end residues are part of each CDR3. The D gene is left open where the match is weak. Clone size, where shown, is once, few, many, or a class for clones that have expanded.

size: -
J: TRBJ1-1
D: -
V: TRBV21-1
DNA: TGTGCCAGCAGCAACTCAGGCCTGGAAAACACTGAAGCTTTCTTT
CDR3: CASSNSGLENTEAFF

size: -
J: TRBJ1-2
D: TRBD1
V: TRBV27
DNA: TGTGCCAGCAGTTTACGGGCAGGGGGCGGCTATGGCTACACCTTC
CDR3: CASSLRAGGGYGYTF

size: once
J: TRBJ2-3
D: -
V: TRBV4-1
DNA: TGCGCCAGCAGCCAAGAGGGGGGAGGAGCAGATACGCAGTATTTT
CDR3: CASSQEGGGADTQYF

size: -
J: TRBJ2-1
D: TRBD2
V: TRBV4-2
DNA: TGTGCCAGCAGCCAAGAAAAAGGCGGGGGGGCGGAGAATGAGCAGTTCTTC
CDR3: CASSQEKGGGAENEQFF

size: -
J: TRBJ2-7
D: -
V: TRBV11-2
DNA: TGTGCCAGCAGCTTATCGGGAACCCTCTCCTACGAGCAGTACTTC
CDR3: CASSLSGTLSYEQYF

size: -
J: TRBJ2-1
D: TRBD2
V: TRBV6-1
DNA: TGTGCCAGCAGTGAAAGCGTACTAGCGAATTTCGATGAGCAGTTCTTC
CDR3: CASSESVLANFDEQFF

size: -
J: TRBJ1-6
D: -
V: TRBV9
DNA: TGTGCCAGCAGCGTAGCGTCAGATAATTCACCCCCCCACTTT
CDR3: CASSVASDNSPPHF

size: -
J: TRBJ2-2
D: -
V: TRBV7-2
DNA: TGTGCCAGCAGCTTAGTTGGCGGAAACACCGGGGAGCTGTTTTTT
CDR3: CASSLVGGNTGELFF

size: few
J: TRBJ1-2
D: TRBD1
V: TRBV4-1
DNA: TGCGCCAGCAGCCAGAGGGCGGACAGGAAATATGGCTACACCTTC
CDR3: CASSQRADRKYGYTF

size: -
J: TRBJ1-2
D: TRBD1
V: TRBV7-9
DNA: TGTGCCAGCAGCCCCGACAGGGCGGGCTATGGCTACACCTTC
CDR3: CASSPDRAGYGYTF

size: -
J: TRBJ2-5
D: -
V: TRBV5-1
DNA: TGCGCCAGCAGCTTGGGAGTTTTAAGGGAGGACCGCGCGGGGGAGACCCAGTACTTC
CDR3: CASSLGVLREDRAGETQYF

size: -
J: TRBJ1-3
D: -
V: TRBV14
DNA: TGTGCCAGCAGCCAAGATAGCTTCAGCTCTGGAAACACCATATATTTT
CDR3: CASSQDSFSSGNTIYF

size: -
J: TRBJ2-3
D: -
V: TRBV7-2
DNA: TGTGCCAGCAGCTTCGCGGCCACAGATACGCAGTATTTT
CDR3: CASSFAATDTQYF

size: -
J: TRBJ2-3
D: -
V: TRBV25-1
DNA: TGTGCCTCCGACTGGCTGGGTACGCAGTATTTT
CDR3: CASDWLGTQYF

size: -
J: TRBJ2-7
D: TRBD1
V: TRBV2
DNA: TGTGCCAGCAGTGAAGGGACAGGGGTGAGGGAGCAGTACTTC
CDR3: CASSEGTGVREQYF

size: -
J: TRBJ2-1
D: TRBD2
V: TRBV18
DNA: TGTGCCAGCTCACCAAGCCTAGCGGGAGTGGGTTACGGTGAGCAGTTCTTC
CDR3: CASSPSLAGVGYGEQFF

size: -
J: TRBJ1-1
D: TRBD1
V: TRBV7-2
DNA: TGTGCCAGCAGCTTAAGGGGGCCCTGGGTAGCTTTCTTT
CDR3: CASSLRGPWVAFF

size: few
J: TRBJ2-1
D: TRBD2
V: TRBV13
DNA: TGTGCCAGCAGCTTACCGGGCGGGGGTTACAATGAGCAGTTCTTC
CDR3: CASSLPGGGYNEQFF

size: -
J: TRBJ1-2
D: -
V: TRBV29-1
DNA: TGCAGCGTCGTAGAGGGAGATGGCTACACCTTC
CDR3: CSVVEGDGYTF

size: -
J: TRBJ1-1
D: -
V: TRBV4-1
DNA: TGCGCCAGCAGCCAAGAACGGGGAGTGAACACTGAAGCTTTCTTT
CDR3: CASSQERGVNTEAFF

size: -
J: TRBJ2-1
D: TRBD2
V: TRBV6-1
DNA: TGTGCCAGCACCCTGACTAGCGGGGGCAATGAGCAGTTCTTC
CDR3: CASTLTSGGNEQFF

size: once
J: TRBJ1-5
D: -
V: TRBV15
DNA: TGTGCCACCAGCGGACGGGGAGGGGCGAAGTTTCAGCCCCAGCATTTT
CDR3: CATSGRGGAKFQPQHF

size: -
J: TRBJ1-1
D: TRBD1
V: TRBV11-2
DNA: TGTGCCAGCAGCCTCAGGGGGACTGAAGCTTTCTTT
CDR3: CASSLRGTEAFF

size: -
J: TRBJ1-6
D: -
V: TRBV6-5
DNA: TGTGCCAGCAGTTACTCGAGAGGGTACGACCTCCACTTT
CDR3: CASSYSRGYDLHF

size: -
J: TRBJ2-5
D: -
V: TRBV4-1
DNA: TGCGCCAGCAGCCAAGTACCGCTAACGGCGGGGGCTTACCAAGAGACCCAGTACTTC
CDR3: CASSQVPLTAGAYQETQYF

size: -
J: TRBJ1-1
D: TRBD1
V: TRBV7-9
DNA: TGTGCCAGCAGCCCCCGGGGGGGGACAGCCTCTAACACTGAAGCTTTCTTT
CDR3: CASSPRGGTASNTEAFF

size: -
J: TRBJ2-3
D: -
V: TRBV2
DNA: TGTGCCAGCAGTGACCCACAGTTTTCCACAGATACGCAGTATTTT
CDR3: CASSDPQFSTDTQYF

size: -
J: TRBJ2-1
D: TRBD1
V: TRBV6-1
DNA: TGTGCCAGCAGTGAGTGGACAGGGGGCGGCAATGAGCAGTTCTTC
CDR3: CASSEWTGGGNEQFF

size: -
J: TRBJ2-7
D: TRBD1
V: TRBV30
DNA: TGTGCCTGGAGTACCGGGACAGGGTCCTACGAGCAGTACTTC
CDR3: CAWSTGTGSYEQYF

size: -
J: TRBJ2-4
D: TRBD2
V: TRBV7-2
DNA: TGTGCCAGCAGCTTAGTTTCCAGCGGGAGAAACATTCAGTACTTC
CDR3: CASSLVSSGRNIQYF

size: -
J: TRBJ1-1
D: -
V: TRBV7-2
DNA: TGTGCCAGCAGCCCCTACGGGGGGGGTACTGAAGCTTTCTTT
CDR3: CASSPYGGGTEAFF

size: -
J: TRBJ1-6
D: -
V: TRBV6-1
DNA: TGTGCCAGCAGTGAAGCCCCTTTGGCAGGGTCGAATTCACCCCTCCACTTT
CDR3: CASSEAPLAGSNSPLHF

size: -
J: TRBJ2-5
D: -
V: TRBV6-5
DNA: TGTGCCAGCAGTTACTCGGGCCAGGGGATTGAGACCCAGTACTTC
CDR3: CASSYSGQGIETQYF